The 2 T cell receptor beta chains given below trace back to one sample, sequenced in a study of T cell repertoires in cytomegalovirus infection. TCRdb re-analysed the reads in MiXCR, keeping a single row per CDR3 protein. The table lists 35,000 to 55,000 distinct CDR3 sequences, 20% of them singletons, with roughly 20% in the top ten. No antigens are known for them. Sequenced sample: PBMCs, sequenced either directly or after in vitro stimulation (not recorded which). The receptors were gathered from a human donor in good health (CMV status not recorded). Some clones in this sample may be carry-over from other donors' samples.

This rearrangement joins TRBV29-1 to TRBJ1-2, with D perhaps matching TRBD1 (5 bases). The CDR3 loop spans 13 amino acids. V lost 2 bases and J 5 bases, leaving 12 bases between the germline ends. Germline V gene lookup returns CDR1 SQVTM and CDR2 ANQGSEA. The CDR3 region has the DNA TGCAGCGTTGAAAGCATCCCAGGGTATGGCTACACCTTC. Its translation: CSVESIPGYGYTF.

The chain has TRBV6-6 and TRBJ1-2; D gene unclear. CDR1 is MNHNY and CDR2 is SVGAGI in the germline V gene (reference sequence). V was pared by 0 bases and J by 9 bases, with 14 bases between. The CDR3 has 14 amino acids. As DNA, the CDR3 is TGTGCCAGCAGTTACTCGAAGGGATTATTGAGCTACACCTTC. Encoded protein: CASSYSKGLLSYTF.